This T cell receptor (beta chain) was retrieved from a study of radiation and T cells in renal cell carcinoma (dated by TCRdb to the early 2020s). The study in broad terms: Samples came from a clinical trial, in which primary renal cell carcinomas received 15 Gy stereotactic body radiation therapy followed by nephrectomy 4 weeks later. In the approximately 53 samples combined, some 4,000,000 unique CDR3 nucleotide sequences were found, encoding 2.5 million to 3 million unique CDR3 amino acid sequences. In total, 50 to 60 samples, comprising 26 tumors and roughly 27 peripheral blood samples, were subjected to TCR beta sequencing.

Points on this clone: Its antigen specificity is not known. No much larger clone is present one base from it, and per-base qualities are unavailable.

TCR beta libraries were generated from genomic DNA with the immunoSEQ kit, following the manufacturer's recommendations. To prepare the libraries, a first multiplex PCR with proprietary primers was run, followed by a second PCR that added unique barcodes, and a bead cleanup was done after each round. A kit-provided positive control reaction and a negative control reaction were included in every sample batch. The final libraries underwent checking on an Agilent 4200 TapeStation D1000 ScreenTape, volumetric pooling, and quantification by qPCR. An Illumina NextSeq500 fitted with a MidOutput 150-cycle cartridge performed the sequencing, running 156 Read1 cycles and 15 Index1 cycles with the kit's custom primers. The pooled library was loaded at roughly 1 pM, with an approximately 19% PhiX control spiked in. The study's processing was this. Vendor-processed data were analyzed in R, with a clonotype defined as all T cells sharing the same CDR3 nucleotide sequence. In the clone abundance analyses, frequencies in each sample were normalized to that sample's 10,000 most abundant clones. Public T cell clones, averaging fewer than five per sample, were removed before analysis. An abundance difference of at least 32-fold between compartments was the criterion for calling clonotypes tumor-enriched or baseline blood-enriched. A beta-binomial differential abundance model was used to identify clonotypes that expanded or contracted between blood time points. Tumor-blood repertoire similarity was measured with the Baroni-Urbani and Buser coefficient, and group comparisons used two-tailed Wilcoxon tests in R. This is the immuneACCESS table as TCRdb keeps it, with only in-frame sequences that have V and J called. A part of the clones is gone; compared with another copy, unresolved V genes explain less than half, and the rest is unexplained. V, J and clone size derive from that table, while D and trimming were established from the DNA sequence. This sample lists 100,000 to 150,000 clones; more than 75% were detected once. The ten largest clones capture approximately 6% of the sample.

Reading the label with the study, this specimen's time point is: blood 2 weeks post-SBRT. Sample treatment or condition, as interpreted from the label and publication: 15 Gy SBRT to primary tumor, nephrectomy 4 weeks later. Serial peripheral blood from radiation-treated patients was sampled at baseline, 2 weeks and 4 weeks after SBRT to track tumor-enriched clonotypes. All patients had renal cell carcinoma with clear cell pathology. Genomic DNA for TCR sequencing was prepared using the QIAamp DNA Blood Mini Kit (Qiagen). Only samples passing all quality control checks were included in the analyses. The CDR3, cysteine through phenylalanine, is 15 amino acids long. Only the CDR3 DNA is retained, 45 bases long and in frame from the first base. V loses 6 bases, J loses 1 base, and the germline ends lie 14 bases apart. For CDR1 and CDR2, the germline V gene lists KGHSH and LQKENI. Study-wide findings and limitations: Tracking of blood repertoire dynamics stopped at less than 5 weeks after treatment, with no follow-up past that point. The single-armed trial design could not address effects of radiation dose or scheduling on the TCR repertoire. Because pretreatment tumor biopsies were not available, the baseline intratumoral presence of clonotypes could not be determined. An increase in top tumor clonotypes in blood was observed from baseline to 2 weeks post-radiation, followed by contraction by 4 weeks, which was taken to suggest transient expansion of tumor-resident clones.

The source was blood, collected from a patient whose treatment included radiotherapy and nephrectomy. This clonotype originated in a woman aged 65 to 85 with renal cell carcinoma. The V and J genes are TRBV18 and TRBJ2-3, with TRBD2 tentatively as D gene (6 bases match). The nucleotides read TGTGCCAGCTCCCTCACCACGGGGGGCACAGATACGCAGTATTTT. This translates into CASSLTTGGTDTQYF.